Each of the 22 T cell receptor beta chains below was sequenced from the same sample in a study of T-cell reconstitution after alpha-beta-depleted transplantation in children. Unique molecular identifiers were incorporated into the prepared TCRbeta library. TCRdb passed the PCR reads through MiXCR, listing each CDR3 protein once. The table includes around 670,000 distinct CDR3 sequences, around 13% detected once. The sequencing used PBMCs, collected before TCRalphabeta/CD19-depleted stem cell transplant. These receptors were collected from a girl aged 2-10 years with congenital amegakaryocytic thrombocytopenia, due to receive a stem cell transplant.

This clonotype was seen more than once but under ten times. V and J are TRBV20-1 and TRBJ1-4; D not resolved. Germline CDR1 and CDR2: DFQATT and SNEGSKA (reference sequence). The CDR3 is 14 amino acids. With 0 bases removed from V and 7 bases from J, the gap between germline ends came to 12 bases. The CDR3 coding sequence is TGCAGTGCTAGAGATCTGACGTCGGCTGAAAAACTGTTTTTT. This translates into CSARDLTSAEKLFF.

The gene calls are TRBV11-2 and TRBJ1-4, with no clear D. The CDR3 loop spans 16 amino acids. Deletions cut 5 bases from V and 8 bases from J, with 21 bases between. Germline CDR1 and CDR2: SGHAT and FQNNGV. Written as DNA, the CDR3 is TGTGCCAGCAGCGGCGGGAAATCCTTCCGAGGGGAAAAACTGTTTTTT. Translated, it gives CASSGGKSFRGEKLFF.

This chain's CDR3 is CASSQGGSGILTDTQYF. CDR3 nucleotides: TGTGCCAGCAGCCAAGGGGGAAGCGGGATCCTTACAGATACGCAGTATTTT. This sequence joins TRBV3-1 and TRBJ2-3, with TRBD2 identical over 7 bases. The germline CDR1 and CDR2 sequences are LGHDT and YNNKEL (reference sequence). The CDR3 extends over 17 amino acids. V was clipped by 1 base and J by 3 bases; unmatched bases: 10.

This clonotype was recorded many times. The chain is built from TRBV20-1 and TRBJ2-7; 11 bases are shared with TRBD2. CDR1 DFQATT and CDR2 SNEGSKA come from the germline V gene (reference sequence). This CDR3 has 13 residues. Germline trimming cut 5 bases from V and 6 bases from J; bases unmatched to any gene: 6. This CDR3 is CSALSGRASEQYF. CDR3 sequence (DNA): TGCAGTGCTCTTAGCGGGAGGGCCTCCGAGCAGTACTTC.

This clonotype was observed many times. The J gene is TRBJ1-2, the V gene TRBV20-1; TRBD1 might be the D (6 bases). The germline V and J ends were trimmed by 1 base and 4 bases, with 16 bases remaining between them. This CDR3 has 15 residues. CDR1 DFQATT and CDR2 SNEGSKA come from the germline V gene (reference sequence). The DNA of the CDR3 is TGCAGTGCTAGAGGGCCGACAGGTCGTAGCTATGGCTACACCTTC. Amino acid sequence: CSARGPTGRSYGYTF.

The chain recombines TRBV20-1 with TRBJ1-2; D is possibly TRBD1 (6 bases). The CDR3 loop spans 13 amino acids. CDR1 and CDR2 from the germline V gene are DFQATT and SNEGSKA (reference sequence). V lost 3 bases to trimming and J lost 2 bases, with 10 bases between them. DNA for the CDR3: TGCAGTGCTAGGACAGGAGAAAACTATGGCTACACCTTC. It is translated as CSARTGENYGYTF.

The DNA for the CDR3 is TGTGCCTGGAGAAGCTCTGAACAAAGCTCCTACGAGCAGTACTTC. Translating it yields CAWRSSEQSSYEQYF. The chain recombines TRBV30 with TRBJ2-7; D gene ambiguous. Trimming removed 3 bases at V and 0 bases at J, with 15 bases between. CDR1 and CDR2 (germline): GTSNPN, SVGIG (reference sequence). This CDR3 has 15 amino acids.

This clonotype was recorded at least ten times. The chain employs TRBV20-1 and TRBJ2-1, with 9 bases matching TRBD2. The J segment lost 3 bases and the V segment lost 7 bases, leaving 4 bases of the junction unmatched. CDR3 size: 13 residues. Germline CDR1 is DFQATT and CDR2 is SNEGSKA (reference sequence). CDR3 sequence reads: CSVAGEDYNEQFF. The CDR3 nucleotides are TGCAGTGTAGCGGGAGAGGACTACAATGAGCAGTTCTTC.

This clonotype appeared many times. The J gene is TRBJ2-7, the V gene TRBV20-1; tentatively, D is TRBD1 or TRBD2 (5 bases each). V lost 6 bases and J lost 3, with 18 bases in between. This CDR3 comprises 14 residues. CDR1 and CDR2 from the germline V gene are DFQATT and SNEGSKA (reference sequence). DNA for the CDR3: TGCAGTGCAAGGAGATCCGGGACCAACTACGAGCAGTACTTC. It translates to CSARRSGTNYEQYF.

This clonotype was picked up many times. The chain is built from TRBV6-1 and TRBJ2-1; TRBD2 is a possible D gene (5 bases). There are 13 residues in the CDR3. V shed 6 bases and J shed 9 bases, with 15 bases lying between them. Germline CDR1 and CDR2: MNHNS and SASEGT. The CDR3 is CASRLVRVGEQFF. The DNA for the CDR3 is TGTGCCAGCAGACTAGTTCGGGTCGGTGAGCAGTTCTTC.

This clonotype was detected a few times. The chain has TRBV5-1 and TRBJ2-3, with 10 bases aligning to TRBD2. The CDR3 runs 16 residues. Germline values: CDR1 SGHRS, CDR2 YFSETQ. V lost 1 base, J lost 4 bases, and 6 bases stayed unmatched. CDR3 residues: CASSLSGRAGADTQYF. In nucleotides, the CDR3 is TGCGCCAGCAGCTTGAGCGGGAGGGCCGGAGCAGATACGCAGTATTTT.

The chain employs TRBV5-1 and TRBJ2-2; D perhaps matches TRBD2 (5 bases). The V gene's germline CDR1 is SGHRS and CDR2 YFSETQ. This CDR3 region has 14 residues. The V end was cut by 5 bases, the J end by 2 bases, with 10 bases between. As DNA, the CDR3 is TGCGCCAGCAGACCTAGCTCTAACACCGGGGAGCTGTTTTTT. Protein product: CASRPSSNTGELFF.

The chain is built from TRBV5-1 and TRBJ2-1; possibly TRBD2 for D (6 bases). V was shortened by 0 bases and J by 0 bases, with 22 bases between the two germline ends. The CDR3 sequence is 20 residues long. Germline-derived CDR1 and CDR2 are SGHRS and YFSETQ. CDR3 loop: CASSLGRGSGTLSSYNEQFF. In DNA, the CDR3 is TGCGCCAGCAGCTTGGGTCGGGGTAGCGGAACCCTGAGCTCCTACAATGAGCAGTTCTTC.

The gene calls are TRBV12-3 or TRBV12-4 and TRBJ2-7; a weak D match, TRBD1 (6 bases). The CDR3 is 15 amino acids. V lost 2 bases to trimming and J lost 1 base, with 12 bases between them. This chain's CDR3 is CASSLRAGVSYEQYF. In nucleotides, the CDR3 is TGTGCCAGCAGTTTAAGGGCAGGGGTTTCCTACGAGCAGTACTTC.

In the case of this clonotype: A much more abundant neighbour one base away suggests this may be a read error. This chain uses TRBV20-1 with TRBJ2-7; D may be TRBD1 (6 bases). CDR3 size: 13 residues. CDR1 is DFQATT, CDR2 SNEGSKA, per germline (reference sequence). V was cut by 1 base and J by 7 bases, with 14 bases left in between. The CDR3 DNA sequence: TGCAGTGCTAGAGGTAACAGGGTATGGGAGCAGTACTTC. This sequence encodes CSARGNRVWEQYF.

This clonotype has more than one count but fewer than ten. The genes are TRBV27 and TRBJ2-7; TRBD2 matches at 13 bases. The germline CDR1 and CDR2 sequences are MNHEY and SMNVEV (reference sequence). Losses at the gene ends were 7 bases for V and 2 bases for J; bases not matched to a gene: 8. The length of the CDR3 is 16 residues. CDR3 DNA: TGTGCCAGCACCTCAAGGACTAGCGGGAGTGCCTACGAGCAGTACTTC. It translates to CASTSRTSGSAYEQYF.

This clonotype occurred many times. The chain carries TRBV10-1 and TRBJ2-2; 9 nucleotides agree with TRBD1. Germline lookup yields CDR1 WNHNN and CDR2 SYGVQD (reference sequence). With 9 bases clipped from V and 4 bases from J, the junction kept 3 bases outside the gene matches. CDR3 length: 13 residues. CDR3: CASTGGITGELFF. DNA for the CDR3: TGCGCCAGTACAGGGGGCATCACCGGGGAGCTGTTTTTT.

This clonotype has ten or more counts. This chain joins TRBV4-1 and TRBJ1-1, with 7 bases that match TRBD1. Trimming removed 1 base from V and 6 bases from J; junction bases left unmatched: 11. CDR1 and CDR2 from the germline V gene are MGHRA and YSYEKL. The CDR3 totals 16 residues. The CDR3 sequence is CASSQGGWGDSAEAFF. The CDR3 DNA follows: TGCGCCAGCAGCCAAGGAGGGTGGGGGGACAGCGCTGAAGCTTTCTTT.

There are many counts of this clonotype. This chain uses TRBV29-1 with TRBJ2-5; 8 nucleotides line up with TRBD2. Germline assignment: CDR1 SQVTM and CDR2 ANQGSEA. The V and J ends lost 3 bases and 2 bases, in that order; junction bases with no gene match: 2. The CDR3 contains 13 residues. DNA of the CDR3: TGCAGCGTTGATCCTAGCGGGCAAGAGACCCAGTACTTC. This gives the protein CSVDPSGQETQYF.

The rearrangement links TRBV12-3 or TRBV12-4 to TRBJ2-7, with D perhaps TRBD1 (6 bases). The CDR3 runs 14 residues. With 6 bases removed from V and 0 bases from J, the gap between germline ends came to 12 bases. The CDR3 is CASRSGHLSYEQYF. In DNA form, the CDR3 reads TGTGCCAGCAGGTCGGGACATCTCTCCTACGAGCAGTACTTC.

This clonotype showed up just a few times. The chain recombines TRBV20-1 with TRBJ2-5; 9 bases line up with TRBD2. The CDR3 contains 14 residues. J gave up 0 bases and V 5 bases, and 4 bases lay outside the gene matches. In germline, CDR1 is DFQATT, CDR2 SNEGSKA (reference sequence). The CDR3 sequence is CSAPPSGNQETQYF. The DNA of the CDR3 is TGCAGTGCTCCACCTAGCGGGAACCAAGAGACCCAGTACTTC.

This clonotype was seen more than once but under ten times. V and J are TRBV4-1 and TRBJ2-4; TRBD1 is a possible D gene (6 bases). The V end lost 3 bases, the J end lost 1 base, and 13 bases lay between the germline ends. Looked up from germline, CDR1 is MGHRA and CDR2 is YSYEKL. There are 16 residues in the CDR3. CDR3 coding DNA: TGCGCCAGCAGCCACAAGGGGGACACGGCCAAAAACATTCAGTACTTC. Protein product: CASSHKGDTAKNIQYF.